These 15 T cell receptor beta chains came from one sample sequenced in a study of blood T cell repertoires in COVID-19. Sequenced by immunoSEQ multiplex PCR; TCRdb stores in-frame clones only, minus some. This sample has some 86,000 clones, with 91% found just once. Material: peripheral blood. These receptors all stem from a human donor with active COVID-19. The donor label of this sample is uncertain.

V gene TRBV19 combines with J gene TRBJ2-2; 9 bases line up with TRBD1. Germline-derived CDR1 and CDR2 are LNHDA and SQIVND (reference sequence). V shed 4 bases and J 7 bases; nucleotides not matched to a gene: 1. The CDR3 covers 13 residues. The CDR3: CASSKGQGGELFF. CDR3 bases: TGTGCCAGTAGTAAGGGACAGGGCGGGGAGCTGTTTTTT.

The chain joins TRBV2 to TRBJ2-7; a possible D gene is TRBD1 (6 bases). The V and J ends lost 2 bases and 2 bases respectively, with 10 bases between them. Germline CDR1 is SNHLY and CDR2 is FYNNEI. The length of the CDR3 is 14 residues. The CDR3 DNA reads TGTGCCAGCAGTGAATCTAGGACAGCCTACGAGCAGTACTTC. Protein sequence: CASSESRTAYEQYF. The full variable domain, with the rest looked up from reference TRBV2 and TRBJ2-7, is EPEVTQTPSHQVTQMGQEVILRCVPISNHLYFYWYRQILGQKVEFLVSFYNNEISEKSEIFDDQFSVERPDGSNFTLKIRSTKLEDSAMYFCASSESRTAYEQYFGPGTRLTVT.

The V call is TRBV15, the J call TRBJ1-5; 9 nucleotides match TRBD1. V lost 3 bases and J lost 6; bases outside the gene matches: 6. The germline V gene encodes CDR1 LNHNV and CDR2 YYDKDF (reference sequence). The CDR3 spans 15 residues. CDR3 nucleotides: TGTGCCACCAGCAGGGACAGGGGCGAAGGTCAGCCCCAGCATTTT. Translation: CATSRDRGEGQPQHF.

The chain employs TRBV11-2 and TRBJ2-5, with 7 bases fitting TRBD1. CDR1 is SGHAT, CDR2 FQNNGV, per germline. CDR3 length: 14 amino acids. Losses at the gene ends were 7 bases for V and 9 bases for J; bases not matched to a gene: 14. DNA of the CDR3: TGTGCCAGCACGCCATTAGGGGGCTCTCCGGCCCAGTACTTC. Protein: CASTPLGGSPAQYF.

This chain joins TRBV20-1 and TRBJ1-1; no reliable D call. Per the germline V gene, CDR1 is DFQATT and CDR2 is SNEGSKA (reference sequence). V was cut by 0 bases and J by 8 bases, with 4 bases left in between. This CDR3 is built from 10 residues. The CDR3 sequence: CSARDEEAFF. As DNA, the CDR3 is TGCAGTGCTAGAGATGAGGAAGCTTTCTTT.

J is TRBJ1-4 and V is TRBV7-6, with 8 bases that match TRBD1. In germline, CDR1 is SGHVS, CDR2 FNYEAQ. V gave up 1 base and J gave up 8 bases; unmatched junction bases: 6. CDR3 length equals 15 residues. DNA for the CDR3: TGTGCCAGCAGCTTAGAGCAGGGGGCTTGGGAAAAACTGTTTTTT. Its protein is CASSLEQGAWEKLFF.

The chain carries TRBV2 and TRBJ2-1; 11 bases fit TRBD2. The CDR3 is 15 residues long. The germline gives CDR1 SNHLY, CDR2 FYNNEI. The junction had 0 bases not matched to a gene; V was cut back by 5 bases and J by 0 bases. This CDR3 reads CASSLAGGSYNEQFF. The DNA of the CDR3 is TGTGCCAGCAGTCTAGCGGGGGGCTCCTACAATGAGCAGTTCTTC.

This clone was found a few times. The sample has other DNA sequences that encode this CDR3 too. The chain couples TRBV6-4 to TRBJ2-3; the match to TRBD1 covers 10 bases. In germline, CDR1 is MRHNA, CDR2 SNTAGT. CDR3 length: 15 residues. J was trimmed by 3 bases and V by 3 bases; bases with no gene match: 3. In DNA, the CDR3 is TGTGCCAGCAGTGATGGGACAGGGGATACAGATACGCAGTATTTT. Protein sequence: CASSDGTGDTDTQYF.

The CDR3 region is CASSLTSGANVLTF. DNA for the CDR3: TGTGCCAGCAGCCTAACCTCTGGGGCCAACGTCCTGACTTTC. The genes are TRBV11-2 and TRBJ2-6, with no clear D. Trimming shortened V by 5 bases and J by 0 bases, and 5 bases separated the two germline ends. The CDR3 spans 14 residues. The germline CDR1 and CDR2 sequences are SGHAT and FQNNGV.

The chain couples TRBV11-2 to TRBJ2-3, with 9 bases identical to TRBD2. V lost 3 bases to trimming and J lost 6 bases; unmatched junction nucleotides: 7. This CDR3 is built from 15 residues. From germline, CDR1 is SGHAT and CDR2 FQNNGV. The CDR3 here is CASSLLGLASDTQYF. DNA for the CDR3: TGTGCCAGCAGCTTGCTCGGACTAGCGAGCGATACGCAGTATTTT. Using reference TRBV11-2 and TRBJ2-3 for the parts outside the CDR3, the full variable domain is EAGVAQSPRYKIIEKRQSVAFWCNPISGHATLYWYQQILGQGPKLLIQFQNNGVVDDSQLPKDRFSAERLKGVDSTLKIQPAKLEDSAVYLCASSLLGLASDTQYFGPGTRLTVL.

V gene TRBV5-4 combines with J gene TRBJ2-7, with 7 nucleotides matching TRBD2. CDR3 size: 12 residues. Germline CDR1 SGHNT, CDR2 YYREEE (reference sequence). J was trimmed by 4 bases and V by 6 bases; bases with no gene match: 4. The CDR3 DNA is TGTGCCAGCACGGGGGGTGCGTACGAGCAGTACTTC. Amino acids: CASTGGAYEQYF.

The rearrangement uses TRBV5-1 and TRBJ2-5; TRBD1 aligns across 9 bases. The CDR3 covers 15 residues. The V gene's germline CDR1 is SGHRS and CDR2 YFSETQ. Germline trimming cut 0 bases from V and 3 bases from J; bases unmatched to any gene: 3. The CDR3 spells CASSLEDRGEETQYF. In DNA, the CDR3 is TGCGCCAGCAGCTTGGAGGACAGGGGAGAAGAGACCCAGTACTTC.

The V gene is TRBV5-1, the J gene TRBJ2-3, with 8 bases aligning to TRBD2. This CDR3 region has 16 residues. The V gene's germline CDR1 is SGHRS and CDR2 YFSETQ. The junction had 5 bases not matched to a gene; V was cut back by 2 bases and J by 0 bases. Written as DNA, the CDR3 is TGCGCCAGCAGCTTCTGGGCTAGCGGGAGCACAGATACGCAGTATTTT. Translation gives CASSFWASGSTDTQYF.

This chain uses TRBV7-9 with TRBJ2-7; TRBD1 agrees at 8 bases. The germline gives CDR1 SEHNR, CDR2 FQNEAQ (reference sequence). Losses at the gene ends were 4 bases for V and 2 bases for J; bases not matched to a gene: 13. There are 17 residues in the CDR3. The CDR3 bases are TGTGCCAGCAGCTCTTACCAACAGGGGGAAGGGACCTACGAGCAGTACTTC. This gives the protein CASSSYQQGEGTYEQYF.

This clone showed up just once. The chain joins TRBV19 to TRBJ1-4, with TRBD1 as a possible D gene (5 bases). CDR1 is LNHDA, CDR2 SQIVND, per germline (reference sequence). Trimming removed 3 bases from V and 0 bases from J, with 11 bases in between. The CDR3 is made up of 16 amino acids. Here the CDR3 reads CASSIAGRSTNEKLFF. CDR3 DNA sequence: TGTGCCAGTAGTATCGCGGGACGGTCAACTAATGAAAAACTGTTTTTT.